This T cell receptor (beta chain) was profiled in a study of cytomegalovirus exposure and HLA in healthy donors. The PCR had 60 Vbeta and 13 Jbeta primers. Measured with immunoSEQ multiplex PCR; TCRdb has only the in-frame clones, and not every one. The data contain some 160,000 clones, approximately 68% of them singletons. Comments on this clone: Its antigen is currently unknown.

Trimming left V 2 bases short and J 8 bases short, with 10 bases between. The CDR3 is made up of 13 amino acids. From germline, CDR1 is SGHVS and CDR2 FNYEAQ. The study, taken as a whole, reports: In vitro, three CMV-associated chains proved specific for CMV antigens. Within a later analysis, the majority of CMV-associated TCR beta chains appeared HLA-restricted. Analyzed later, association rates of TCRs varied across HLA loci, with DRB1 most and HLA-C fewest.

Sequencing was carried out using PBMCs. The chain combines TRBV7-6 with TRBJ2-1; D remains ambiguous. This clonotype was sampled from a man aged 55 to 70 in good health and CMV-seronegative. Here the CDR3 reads CASSLSGFHEQFF. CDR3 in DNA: TGTGCCAGCAGCTTATCAGGTTTCCATGAGCAGTTCTTC.